This TCR beta chain was retrieved from a study of CD8 T cells in ankylosing spondylitis. TCRdb redid the calling of the 5' RACE reads with MiXCR, one entry per CDR3 protein. The data show fewer than 500,000 distinct CDR3 sequences, roughly 26% seen once. General study results and limits: There was a TCR beta motif, made of several highly homologous variants, that appeared characteristic of ankylosing spondylitis blood. Disease-linked clones had a CD8+ phenotype and relatively low frequency in peripheral blood. Matched synovial fluid from ankylosing spondylitis patients was reported to be enriched for disease-linked clones.

The CDR3 has 15 residues. Germline CDR1 MNHEY, CDR2 SVGEGT. V was shortened by 6 bases and J by 0 bases, with 11 bases between the two germline ends. A word on this clonotype: Its antigen is unknown.

Specimen: blood, either unsorted or a sorted T cell fraction (not recorded which). This rearrangement joins TRBV6-2 or TRBV6-3 to TRBJ1-4; D not resolved. The clonotype originates from a male donor with ankylosing spondylitis. The CDR3 loop is CASRPALPTNEKLFF. DNA of the CDR3: TGTGCCAGCAGGCCCGCCCTCCCAACTAATGAAAAACTGTTTTTT.